This entry lists 7 T cell receptor beta chains sequenced from one sample in a study of blood T cell repertoires in COVID-19. The repertoire was sequenced with immunoSEQ multiplex PCR; TCRdb's copy has only in-frame clones and lacks some. The repertoire consists of just under 350,000 clones, with about 90% occurring once and the leading ten covering around 3.5%. Sequencing was performed on peripheral blood. These receptors came from a woman younger than 35 who had recovered from COVID-19.

The chain combines TRBV7-2 with TRBJ2-5; the match to TRBD2 covers 13 bases. The CDR3 has 18 amino acids. V shed 4 bases and J 1 base; nucleotides not matched to a gene: 9. CDR1 and CDR2 from the germline V gene are SGHTA and FQGNSA. This CDR3 is CASSSPPGTSGIQETQYF. The DNA for the CDR3 is TGTGCCAGCAGCTCCCCCCCCGGGACTAGCGGGATCCAAGAGACCCAGTACTTC.

This chain connects TRBV6-5 to TRBJ2-5, with 12 bases matching TRBD2. The ends lost 6 bases at V and 6 bases at J; junction bases unmatched: 8. Germline CDR1 reads MNHEY; CDR2 reads SVGAGI. The CDR3 runs to 15 residues. CDR3 DNA sequence: TGTGCCAGCAGACGACTAGCGGGAGTTGGGCAGACCCAGTACTTC. Its translation: CASRRLAGVGQTQYF.

CDR3 protein: CASSLGSGRDLGGEQFF. DNA for the CDR3: TGTGCCAGCAGCTTAGGGAGCGGGAGGGATTTGGGCGGTGAGCAGTTCTTC. V is TRBV7-9 and J is TRBJ2-1; 10 bases are a match to TRBD2. Germline-derived CDR1 and CDR2 are SEHNR and FQNEAQ (reference sequence). The J segment lost 9 bases and the V segment lost 1 base, leaving 12 bases of the junction unmatched. The CDR3 contains 17 residues.

The chain has TRBV5-1 and TRBJ1-1; D gene ambiguous. The CDR3 has 14 residues. Germline-derived CDR1 and CDR2 are SGHRS and YFSETQ. V lost 0 bases, J lost 7 bases, and 13 bases lay in between. CDR3 nucleotide sequence: TGCGCCAGCAGCTTGGCAGGATTTGATATTGAAGCTTTCTTT. It specifies CASSLAGFDIEAFF.

The chain uses TRBV3-1 (or the pseudogene TRBV3-2) and TRBJ2-5, with TRBD2 matching 8 bases. This CDR3 has 14 amino acids. Germline CDR1 is LGHDT and CDR2 is YNNKEL (reference sequence). The V and J ends lost 2 bases and 4 bases, in that order; junction bases with no gene match: 3. This CDR3 is CASSQNGGGETQYF. CDR3 sequence (DNA): TGTGCCAGCAGCCAAAACGGGGGGGGAGAGACCCAGTACTTC.

This clone has more than one count but fewer than ten. This chain connects TRBV21-1 to TRBJ2-7; TRBD1 is the table's D call and was not checked against the DNA. TRBV21-1 is a pseudogene. The CDR3 has 17 residues. CDR3 in DNA: TGTGCCAGCAGTATTCCCTATGGACAGGGCCTGGCTCACGAGCAGTACGTC. Translation: CASSIPYGQGLAHEQYV.

The genes are TRBV30 and TRBJ1-4; D unresolved. The CDR3 totals 13 residues. V lost 6 bases and J lost 0, with 8 bases in between. Germline assignment: CDR1 GTSNPN and CDR2 SVGIG (reference sequence). The CDR3 here is CACFSATNEKLFF. CDR3 coding DNA: TGTGCCTGTTTCTCTGCAACTAATGAAAAACTGTTTTTT. Looking up the rest from reference TRBV30 and TRBJ1-4 gives the full variable domain: SQTIHQWPATLVQPVGSPLSLECTVEGTSNPNLYWYRQAAGRGLQLLFYSVGIGQISSEVPQNLSASRPQDRQFILSSKKLLLSDSGFYLCACFSATNEKLFFGSGTQLSVL.